This T cell receptor beta chain is drawn from a study of technical replicates of blood from a few donors. Per the germline V gene, CDR1 is SGDLS and CDR2 is YYNGEE. The CDR3 is 14 amino acids. Trimming stripped 2 bases from V and 8 bases from J, with 16 bases between. The table came from immunoSEQ multiplex PCR; TCRdb's copy has only in-frame clones and leaves some out. The sample has fewer than 90,000 clones, 94% seen once. The sequenced sample was T cells isolated from PBMCs. The rearrangement joins TRBV9 to TRBJ1-2; D possibly corresponds to TRBD1 (5 bases). The clonotype originates from a human donor in good health. CDR3 in amino acids: CASSVEGTWRGYTF. CDR3 sequence (DNA): TGTGCCAGCAGCGTTGAAGGGACTTGGCGAGGCTACACCTTC.